This T cell receptor beta chain was profiled in a study of blood T cell repertoires in COVID-19. In the study overall: Whether acute or convalescent, the COVID-19 samples came from the United States, Italy and Spain. T cells, B-cell-depleted T cells, or PBMCs provided the cDNA or gDNA that served as material.

With 6 bases clipped from V and 4 bases from J, the junction kept 8 bases outside the gene matches. Germline V gene sequence: CDR1 LNHDA, CDR2 SQIVND (reference sequence). The CDR3 spans 14 residues. Methods used by the authors: Researchers report that nucleated cell counts were estimated from reference gene primer amplification. The protocol was immunoSEQ multiplex PCR, while the TCRdb copy is restricted to in-frame clones and leaves out a portion. V and J calls and clone size are copied from that table; D and trimming were computed from the DNA. Of about 42,000 clones in the sample, around three quarters were seen once. This clone occurred once.

The genes are TRBV19 and TRBJ1-1, with 7 bases matching TRBD1. Specimen: peripheral blood. The TCR comes from a man aged 80 or over with acute or convalescent COVID-19. DNA for the CDR3: TGTGCCAGTAGCAAAGCTAACAGGGGCACTGAAGCTTTCTTT. Its translation is CASSKANRGTEAFF. The full variable domain, completed using reference TRBV19 and TRBJ1-1, is DGGITQSPKYLFRKEGQNVTLSCEQNLNHDAMYWYRQDPGQGLRLIYYSQIVNDFQKGDIAEGYSVSREKKESFPLTVTSAQKNPTAFYLCASSKANRGTEAFFGQGTRLTVV.